One and the same sample provided the 9 T cell receptor beta chains below, sequenced in a study of T cell clonotyping in hematopoietic cell transplantation. The repertoire was sequenced with immunoSEQ multiplex PCR; TCRdb's copy has only in-frame clones and lacks some. The top ten clones hold roughly a tenth of a sample with about 15,000 clones, 71% of them seen once. Sequenced input: peripheral blood mononuclear cells. These receptors originate from a woman aged 60-70 years in good health. Some clones in this sample may be carry-over from other donors' samples.

This clone was counted between two and nine times. This chain uses TRBV7-9 with TRBJ1-2, with 7 bases aligning to TRBD1. CDR1 and CDR2 from the germline V gene are SEHNR and FQNEAQ (reference sequence). The CDR3 has 14 amino acids. Unmatched junction bases numbered 5, after V lost 5 bases and J lost 2 bases. The CDR3 here is CASSPRGQNYGYTF. CDR3 sequence (DNA): TGTGCCAGCAGCCCTCGGGGACAGAACTATGGCTACACCTTC.

This rearrangement joins TRBV4-1 to TRBJ2-5; the D gene is possibly TRBD2 (5 bases). The CDR3 extends over 14 amino acids. Trimming stripped 1 base from V and 9 bases from J, with 15 bases between. Germline V gene lookup returns CDR1 MGHRA and CDR2 YSYEKL. CDR3 loop: CASSQVDTPRAQYF. The CDR3 DNA follows: TGCGCCAGCAGCCAAGTTGACACCCCGCGGGCCCAGTACTTC.

The chain joins TRBV30 to TRBJ1-4; D gene unclear. Germline assignment: CDR1 GTSNPN and CDR2 SVGIG (reference sequence). CDR3 length: 10 amino acids. Trimming took off 8 bases at V and 8 bases at J, with 9 bases between the two ends. The CDR3 loop reads CAASGEKLFF. DNA of the CDR3: TGTGCCGCCAGCGGGGAAAAACTGTTTTTT. The full variable domain, completed using reference TRBV30 and TRBJ1-4, is SQTIHQWPATLVQPVGSPLSLECTVEGTSNPNLYWYRQAAGRGLQLLFYSVGIGQISSEVPQNLSASRPQDRQFILSSKKLLLSDSGFYLCAASGEKLFFGSGTQLSVL.

The J gene is TRBJ2-2, the V gene TRBV6-5, with D possibly matching TRBD2 (5 bases). Per the germline V gene, CDR1 is MNHEY and CDR2 is SVGAGI. V was clipped by 10 bases and J by 0 bases, with 15 bases between them. The CDR3 sequence is 15 residues long. The CDR3 region is CATMAPGTNTGELFF. The CDR3 DNA sequence: TGTGCCACCATGGCCCCCGGGACGAACACCGGGGAGCTGTTTTTT.

The gene calls are TRBV9 and TRBJ2-6, with a tentative D call TRBD2 (6 bases). CDR3 length equals 17 residues. The germline CDR1 and CDR2 sequences are SGDLS and YYNGEE. Trimming removed 4 bases from V and 4 bases from J, with 18 bases in between. CDR3 DNA: TGTGCCAGCAGCCGGGACTTCTCCCCGGGCGGGGCCAACGTCCTGACTTTC. Amino acids: CASSRDFSPGGANVLTF. The full variable domain, with the rest looked up from reference TRBV9 and TRBJ2-6, is DSGVTQTPKHLITATGQRVTLRCSPRSGDLSVYWYQQSLDQGLQFLIQYYNGEERAKGNILERFSAQQFPDLHSELNLSSLELGDSALYFCASSRDFSPGGANVLTFGAGSRLTVL.

Here the CDR3 DNA reads TGCGCCAGCAGCCCAATAGCAGGAAAACTGTTTTTT. Its translation: CASSPIAGKLFF. J is TRBJ1-4 and V is TRBV4-1; D is uncertain. The CDR3 has 12 residues. The germline CDR1 and CDR2 sequences are MGHRA and YSYEKL. Trimming shortened V by 4 bases and J by 10 bases, and 10 bases separated the two germline ends.

J is TRBJ2-7 and V is TRBV5-1, with a tentative D call TRBD1 (5 bases). The germline V gene has CDR1 SGHRS and CDR2 YFSETQ. The V and J ends lost 0 bases and 4 bases respectively, with 14 bases between them. The CDR3 runs to 15 residues. The CDR3 protein is CASSLGGDFAYEQYF. CDR3 sequence (DNA): TGCGCCAGCAGCTTGGGGGGCGACTTTGCTTACGAGCAGTACTTC. Based on the CDR3 plus reference TRBV5-1 and TRBJ2-7, the full variable domain is KAGVTQTPRYLIKTRGQQVTLSCSPISGHRSVSWYQQTPGQGLQFLFEYFSETQRNKGNFPGRFSGRQFSNSRSEMNVSTLELGDSALYLCASSLGGDFAYEQYFGPGTRLTVT.

This sequence joins TRBV7-9 and TRBJ2-2; the match to TRBD1 covers 7 bases. After removal of 5 bases from V and 0 bases from J, the junction contained 6 bases not matched to a gene. This CDR3 is built from 16 residues. Looked up from germline, CDR1 is SEHNR and CDR2 is FQNEAQ (reference sequence). The CDR3 loop is CASSQDRPSNTGELFF. The CDR3 DNA reads TGTGCCAGCAGCCAGGACAGGCCCTCGAACACCGGGGAGCTGTTTTTT.

This chain joins TRBV6-6 and TRBJ2-7; D is undetermined. Between the trimmed V and J ends, which lost 0 bases and 3 bases, there was a span of 9 bases. CDR3 size: 14 residues. CDR1 and CDR2 from the germline V gene are MNHNY and SVGAGI (reference sequence). This CDR3 is CASSYSSTHYEQYF. In DNA form, the CDR3 reads TGTGCCAGCAGTTACTCTAGTACTCACTACGAGCAGTACTTC.